The present T cell receptor (beta chain) was sequenced within a study of blood T cell repertoires in COVID-19. At the level of the study: Whether acute or convalescent, the COVID-19 samples came from the United States, Italy and Spain. PBMCs, B-cell-depleted T cells, or T cells were the source of the cDNA or gDNA that made up the material.

Per the authors' pipeline: Quantification of nucleated cells was approximated via reference gene primer amplification. Profiling relied on immunoSEQ multiplex PCR, and the TCRdb table lists in-frame clones only, not all of them. The V and J calls and clone size were taken over from that table, and D and trimming were inferred from the DNA. Of about 150,000 clones in the sample, around 86% are singletons; the top ten hold roughly 3%. V was clipped by 2 bases and J by 8 bases; unmatched bases: 15. This CDR3 is built from 17 residues. The chain uses TRBV5-3 and TRBJ2-3, with 9 bases that match TRBD2. TRBV5-3 has ORF status, its function being uncertain. Specimen: peripheral blood. The TCR sequence derives from a man in his 70s with acute or convalescent COVID-19. CDR3 nucleotides: TGTGCCAGAAGCTTAATCCTACTAGCGGGCTTATCTGGTACGCAGTATTTT. Translation: CARSLILLAGLSGTQYF.